This TCR beta chain came from a study of cytomegalovirus exposure and HLA in healthy donors. Study information: Both the 95 to 150 validation repertoires and the approximately 640 first-cohort repertoires used the same platform, as reported by a later analysis. Study results and limitations: Among the CMV-associated chains, a few were confirmed in vitro as specific for CMV antigens. Generally TCR sequences proved uncommon, though certain public TCRs appeared in numerous donors. Investigators reported approximately 150 TCR beta chains as tied to cytomegalovirus.

Points on this clone: The target antigen is unknown.

V lost 6 bases and J lost 11; bases outside the gene matches: 16. Germline V lookup: CDR1 MDHEN, CDR2 SYDVKM. This CDR3 has 15 residues. The method was immunoSEQ multiplex PCR; TCRdb's version includes in-frame clones alone and lacks a portion of them. This sample has about 200,000 clones, with roughly three quarters found just once. This sequence was found in a woman younger than 45 in good health and CMV-seronegative. The sequenced sample consisted of PBMCs. V gene TRBV28 combines with J gene TRBJ1-5; 7 positions agree with TRBD1. The CDR3 loop is CASSLPGQTMGAQHF. In DNA, the CDR3 is TGTGCCAGCAGCCTACCGGGACAGACCATGGGGGCCCAGCATTTT.